This is a list of T cell receptor beta chains from one sample in a study of T cell responses to AZD1222 COVID-19 vaccine. Sequencing was performed with immunoSEQ multiplex PCR; in TCRdb, only in-frame clones are kept and a portion is missing. The table has 100,000 or so clones, 86% seen once. Sequences were derived from peripheral blood, sampled on day 0 of AZD1222 vaccination. The receptors originated from an adult in good health. Both conserved end residues are part of each CDR3. Fields, in order: CDR3 protein, CDR3 DNA, V gene, clone size, J gene, D gene. A D gene is named only where the DNA matches it firmly. Clone size is given for some rows only: seen once, a few or many times, or a class if the clone is expanded.

CDR3: CASSRGAGNSPLHF
DNA: TGCGCCAGCAGCAGGGGGGCGGGCAATTCACCCCTCCACTTT
V: TRBV5-1
size: .
J: TRBJ1-6
D: .

CDR3: CASSSGQGNQPQHF
DNA: TGTGCCAGCAGTTCCGGACAGGGAAATCAGCCCCAGCATTTT
V: TRBV2
size: few
J: TRBJ1-5
D: TRBD1

CDR3: CASTTGPPYEQYF
DNA: TGTGCCAGCACGACAGGGCCCCCCTACGAGCAGTACTTC
V: TRBV12-3/TRBV12-4
size: .
J: TRBJ2-7
D: TRBD1

CDR3: CASSPISGAQEQFF
DNA: TGTGCCAGCAGTCCTATATCGGGGGCACAGGAGCAGTTCTTC
V: TRBV27
size: .
J: TRBJ2-1
D: .

CDR3: CASSARDGGYGYTF
DNA: TGTGCCAGCAGCGCTCGGGACGGAGGCTATGGCTACACCTTC
V: TRBV6-5
size: .
J: TRBJ1-2
D: .

CDR3: CSASLGTNYGYTF
DNA: TGCAGTGCTAGTTTAGGGACTAACTATGGCTACACCTTC
V: TRBV20-1
size: .
J: TRBJ1-2
D: .

CDR3: CASSRDRQEKLFF
DNA: TGTGCCAGCTCACGGGACAGGCAGGAAAAACTGTTTTTT
V: TRBV18
size: .
J: TRBJ1-4
D: TRBD1

CDR3: CASSMSGTSGRRSYNEQFF
DNA: TGTGCCAGTAGTATGTCCGGGACTAGCGGGAGACGGTCCTACAATGAGCAGTTCTTC
V: TRBV19
size: .
J: TRBJ2-1
D: TRBD2

CDR3: CAWSGSYGSEQYF
DNA: TGTGCCTGGAGCGGCTCCTACGGGTCCGAGCAGTACTTC
V: TRBV30
size: .
J: TRBJ2-7
D: .

CDR3: CASSQGLVALGYNEQFF
DNA: TGTGCCAGCAGCCAAGGGCTCGTAGCGTTAGGCTACAATGAGCAGTTCTTC
V: TRBV14
size: once
J: TRBJ2-1
D: .

CDR3: CASSIQGSGPMNTEAFF
DNA: TGTGCCAGCAGCATACAGGGCTCGGGACCCATGAACACTGAAGCTTTCTTT
V: TRBV3-1/TRBV3-2
size: once
J: TRBJ1-1
D: .

CDR3: CASFFQGKTEAFF
DNA: TGTGCCAGCTTTTTTCAGGGTAAGACTGAAGCTTTCTTT
V: TRBV2
size: .
J: TRBJ1-1
D: .

CDR3: CASSPRVAGGDEQFF
DNA: TGTGCCAGCAGCCCCCGGGTAGCGGGAGGGGATGAGCAGTTCTTC
V: TRBV7-3
size: .
J: TRBJ2-1
D: TRBD2

CDR3: CASSAGPGLADYEQYF
DNA: TGTGCCAGCAGCGCCGGCCCGGGACTAGCAGACTACGAGCAGTACTTC
V: TRBV9
size: few
J: TRBJ2-7
D: TRBD2

CDR3: CASSWTSREQFF
DNA: TGTGCCAGCAGCTGGACTAGCCGGGAGCAGTTCTTC
V: TRBV7-8
size: once
J: TRBJ2-1
D: TRBD2

CDR3: CAWTGQVDTEAFF
DNA: TGTGCCTGGACAGGACAGGTCGACACTGAAGCTTTCTTT
V: TRBV30
size: few
J: TRBJ1-1
D: TRBD1

CDR3: CASSIGQGGSSYEQYF
DNA: TGTGCCAGTAGTATAGGACAGGGCGGAAGCTCCTACGAGCAGTACTTC
V: TRBV19
size: .
J: TRBJ2-7
D: TRBD1

CDR3: CASSLRQGGSYNSPLHF
DNA: TGTGCCAGCAGTTTAAGGCAGGGGGGCTCCTATAATTCACCCCTCCACTTT
V: TRBV27
size: .
J: TRBJ1-6
D: TRBD1

CDR3: CASSLGLQTTNEKLFF
DNA: TGTGCCAGCAGCTTGGGGCTACAGACAACTAATGAAAAACTGTTTTTT
V: TRBV7-9
size: .
J: TRBJ1-4
D: .

CDR3: CASSYYASGSTDTQYF
DNA: TGTGCCAGCAGTTACTATGCTAGCGGGAGCACAGATACGCAGTATTTT
V: TRBV6-2/TRBV6-3
size: .
J: TRBJ2-3
D: TRBD2

CDR3: CASSLAQEGSGAFF
DNA: TGTGCCAGCAGCTTAGCGCAGGAGGGGTCTGGAGCTTTCTTT
V: TRBV7-2
size: .
J: TRBJ1-1
D: .

CDR3: CASSLNPGGPYINEQFF
DNA: TGTGCCAGCAGCTTAAACCCGGGAGGGCCTTATATCAATGAGCAGTTCTTC
V: TRBV7-3
size: .
J: TRBJ2-1
D: TRBD2

CDR3: CASTRDRLSPLHF
DNA: TGTGCCAGCACCCGGGACAGGCTTTCACCCCTCCACTTT
V: TRBV28
size: .
J: TRBJ1-6
D: TRBD1

CDR3: CASSTGVGAFF
DNA: TGTGCCAGCAGCACAGGGGTAGGTGCTTTCTTT
V: TRBV28
size: .
J: TRBJ1-1
D: TRBD1

CDR3: CASSLDSNYGYTF
DNA: TGTGCCAGCAGTTTGGACAGTAACTATGGCTACACCTTC
V: TRBV12-3/TRBV12-4
size: few
J: TRBJ1-2
D: .

CDR3: CASSLVSGANVLTF
DNA: TGTGCCAGCAGTTTGGTCTCTGGGGCCAACGTCCTGACTTTC
V: TRBV28
size: .
J: TRBJ2-6
D: .

CDR3: CASSQERGDEQFF
DNA: TGTGCCAGCAGCCAAGAGAGGGGGGATGAGCAGTTCTTC
V: TRBV3-1/TRBV3-2
size: .
J: TRBJ2-1
D: .

CDR3: CASRPRVGAGYEQYF
DNA: TGTGCCAGCAGACCCCGAGTAGGGGCGGGATACGAGCAGTACTTC
V: TRBV21-1
size: once
J: TRBJ2-7
D: .

CDR3: CASSPRDGVPNYGYTF
DNA: TGTGCCAGCAGCCCTCGGGACGGAGTGCCTAACTATGGCTACACCTTC
V: TRBV3-1/TRBV3-2
size: medium-sized
J: TRBJ1-2
D: .